This T cell receptor (beta chain) was sequenced in a study of PD-1 blockade in classical Hodgkin lymphoma. Overall study findings and caveats: A significant rise in TCR diversity by C4D1 was seen for CD4+ but not CD8+ cells.

After removal of 5 bases from V and 5 bases from J, the junction contained 10 bases not matched to a gene. The CDR3 consists of 14 residues. The germline gives CDR1 SQVTM, CDR2 ANQGSEA. Time point of the sample: cycle 4 day 1 (C4D1), after less than seven weeks of nivolumab. The patients all showed relapse after autologous stem cell transplantation, while their brentuximab vedotin exposure varied. Note on this clone: The antigen is not known.

Profiling relied on immunoSEQ multiplex PCR, and the TCRdb table lists in-frame clones only, not all of them. The sample lists some 58,000 clones; about 92% were seen once. The receptor was isolated from a human donor with classical Hodgkin lymphoma. The specimen was peripheral blood mononuclear cells (PBMCs), collected before the fourth cycle of nivolumab. The chain uses TRBV29-1 and TRBJ1-1; 8 bases map to TRBD1. The CDR3 loop reads CSVTHTGGRTEAFF. As DNA, the CDR3 is TGCAGCGTTACCCACACAGGGGGGCGGACTGAAGCTTTCTTT.